The next 23 T cell receptor beta chains were all read from a single sample in a study of Graves' ophthalmopathy and Graves' hyperthyroidism. Amplification from RNA transcripts yielded the TCR beta CDR3 regions. An initial RT-PCR round employing HTBI primers preceded a second-round multiplex PCR. One entry per CDR3 protein, called by TCRdb with MiXCR from the multiplex PCR reads. The sample shows 240,000 or so distinct CDR3 sequences, around 50% of them seen only once. Sequenced sample: peripheral blood. The receptors originated from an adult man with Graves' ophthalmopathy.

This clonotype was counted ten times or more. The chain carries TRBV10-2 and TRBJ2-5, with a possible D match to TRBD2 (6 bases). The V gene's germline CDR1 is WSHSY and CDR2 SAAADI. V was cut by 6 bases and J by 3 bases, with 17 bases left in between. The CDR3 runs to 15 residues. CDR3 loop: CASSPGLPWEETQYF. For the CDR3, the DNA is TGCGCCAGCAGCCCGGGACTCCCGTGGGAAGAGACCCAGTACTTC.

The rearrangement links TRBV25-1 to TRBJ1-1; D unresolved. Germline CDR1 and CDR2: MGHDK and SYGVNS. The CDR3 is made up of 11 amino acids. V lost 5 bases, J lost 8 bases, and 9 bases lay in between. The CDR3 loop is CASSRTMEAFF. The CDR3 nucleotides are TGTGCCAGCAGTAGGACGATGGAAGCTTTCTTT.

This CDR3 is CAISGTGALGYGYTF. CDR3 DNA: TGTGCCATCAGTGGTACAGGGGCCCTAGGCTATGGCTACACCTTC. The chain couples TRBV10-3 to TRBJ1-2; 7 nucleotides match TRBD1. J lost 4 bases, V lost 4 bases, and 9 bases had no gene match. Germline V gene lookup returns CDR1 ENHRY and CDR2 SYGVKD. The CDR3 consists of 15 residues.

This clonotype has more than one count but fewer than ten. The chain employs TRBV2 and TRBJ2-5; TRBD2 aligns across 11 bases. Germline-derived CDR1 and CDR2 are SNHLY and FYNNEI. The CDR3 runs 17 residues. Trimming cost V 6 bases and J 3 bases; bases outside gene matches: 12. Written as DNA, the CDR3 is TGTGCCAGCAGACGACAGGGTCCGGGACTAGCGGAAGAGACCCAGTACTTC. This sequence encodes CASRRQGPGLAEETQYF.

Turning to this clonotype: At one end the junction does not follow the germline gene, possibly because of a read error. The genes are TRBV10-3 and TRBJ2-7, with D maybe TRBD1 (6 bases). Germline assignment: CDR1 ENHRY and CDR2 SYGVKD. CDR3 size: 16 residues. This CDR3 reads CASSFRYGQGTYEQYF. Written as DNA, the CDR3 is TGTGCCAGCAGTTTCAGGTACGGGCAGGGGACCTACGAGCAGTACTTC.

The chain is built from TRBV29-1 and TRBJ2-2; the D is unclear. The V end was cut by 7 bases, the J end by 6 bases, with 9 bases between. This CDR3 is 11 amino acids long. Germline values: CDR1 SQVTM, CDR2 ANQGSEA. The CDR3 nucleotides are TGCAGCGGCCGGCGGTCCGGGGAGCTGTTTTTT. This sequence encodes CSGRRSGELFF.

J is TRBJ2-5 and V is TRBV2; 8 bases fit TRBD1. The junction had 9 bases not matched to a gene; V was cut back by 6 bases and J by 3 bases. Germline-derived CDR1 and CDR2 are SNHLY and FYNNEI. CDR3 length equals 15 residues. CDR3 region: CASSLVWGQEETQYF. The CDR3 nucleotides are TGTGCCAGCAGCTTGGTGTGGGGACAGGAAGAGACCCAGTACTTC.

V usage is TRBV4-1 and J usage is TRBJ2-7; D possibly corresponds to TRBD2 (5 bases). Germline V gives CDR1 MGHRA, CDR2 YSYEKL. The CDR3 covers 15 residues. V was trimmed by 1 base and J by 5 bases, leaving 15 bases between them. This CDR3 is CASSQGLGSVNEQYF. CDR3 DNA sequence: TGCGCCAGCAGCCAAGGATTAGGTAGCGTCAACGAGCAGTACTTC.

This chain connects TRBV7-9 to TRBJ2-2, with D hard to call. The CDR3 contains 12 residues. The V end was cut by 5 bases, the J end by 6 bases, with 7 bases between. Germline V gives CDR1 SEHNR, CDR2 FQNEAQ (reference sequence). CDR3 loop: CASSPRAGELFF. The CDR3 coding sequence is TGTGCCAGCAGCCCCCGCGCCGGGGAGCTGTTTTTT.

This clonotype showed up just a few times. The chain carries TRBV20-1 and TRBJ1-1; TRBD1 might be the D (5 bases). The CDR3 is made up of 14 amino acids. The V end lost 4 bases, the J end lost 5 bases, and 17 bases lay between the germline ends. Germline-derived CDR1 and CDR2 are DFQATT and SNEGSKA (reference sequence). The CDR3 DNA is TGCAGTGCTACCCAATTCCAGGGTCGGACTGAAGCTTTCTTT. Amino acid sequence: CSATQFQGRTEAFF.

Remarks on this clonotype: An end of the junction differs from the germline gene, which may be a read error. In DNA, the CDR3 is TGTGCCACCAGCAGAGGAAATGACAACGCCCTGACCTTC. This codes for CATSRGNDNALTF. The V call is TRBV15, the J call TRBJ2-6; D is uncertain. Germline CDR1 reads LNHNV; CDR2 reads YYDKDF (reference sequence). The CDR3 extends over 13 amino acids.

The rearrangement uses TRBV14 and TRBJ2-6; D may match TRBD1 or TRBD2 (5 bases each). CDR1 SGHDN and CDR2 FVKESK come from the germline V gene. Trimming cost V 0 bases and J 12 bases, with 9 bases left between them. This CDR3 spans 13 amino acids. The CDR3 DNA follows: TGTGCCAGCAGCCAAGATCGGGGCCTCGTCCTGACTTTC. It codes for CASSQDRGLVLTF.

This clonotype was observed many times. The J gene is TRBJ2-7, the V gene TRBV5-6; D unresolved. The germline V gene has CDR1 SGHDT and CDR2 YYEEEE. This CDR3 has 16 amino acids. V lost 2 bases, J lost 6 bases, and 21 bases lay in between. The chain's CDR3 is CASSFGRAAQGIEQYF. The CDR3 region has the DNA TGTGCCAGCAGCTTTGGACGTGCCGCACAAGGAATCGAGCAGTACTTC.

The genes are TRBV20-1 and TRBJ2-5; 7 bases are shared with TRBD1. V gave up 1 base and J gave up 5 bases; unmatched junction bases: 16. This CDR3 has 17 residues. CDR1 DFQATT and CDR2 SNEGSKA come from the germline V gene (reference sequence). CDR3 in amino acids: CSARVTLRGRGWETQYF. CDR3 coding DNA: TGCAGTGCTAGAGTAACCCTCCGGGGCAGGGGGTGGGAGACCCAGTACTTC.

The chain combines TRBV7-8 with TRBJ2-7, with 10 bases aligning to TRBD2. CDR1 SGHVS and CDR2 FQNEAQ come from the germline V gene. The CDR3 covers 16 residues. V trimming: 1 base; J trimming: 7 bases; junction bases outside the gene matches: 10. For the CDR3, the DNA is TGTGCCAGCAGCTTAGTTAGTAGCGGGAGGCATGAGGAGCAGTACTTC. Its translation: CASSLVSSGRHEEQYF.

The rearrangement links TRBV2 to TRBJ1-6; weak D call: TRBD1 (5 bases). CDR1 and CDR2 from the germline V gene are SNHLY and FYNNEI. V was clipped by 9 bases and J by 8 bases, with 20 bases between them. This CDR3 region has 15 residues. CDR3 region: CARRGGQGDDSPLHF. DNA for the CDR3: TGTGCCAGGAGGGGAGGTCAGGGCGACGATTCACCCCTCCACTTT.

The chain employs TRBV3-1 and TRBJ2-5, with TRBD1 matching over 8 bases. This CDR3 has 15 residues. The V gene end was trimmed by 5 bases and the J gene end by 5 bases; junction bases not matched to a gene: 10. Germline V lookup: CDR1 LGHDT, CDR2 YNNKEL (reference sequence). In nucleotides, the CDR3 is TGTGCCAGCAGCGACAGGGGATCCAGGGAGGAGACCCAGTACTTC. Protein product: CASSDRGSREETQYF.

V and J are TRBV2 and TRBJ1-6; D call uncertain. The CDR3 consists of 16 residues. Germline V lookup: CDR1 SNHLY, CDR2 FYNNEI. V shed 5 bases and J shed 7 bases, with 18 bases lying between them. CDR3 residues: CASSFPDGGSNSPLHF. Written as DNA, the CDR3 is TGTGCCAGCAGTTTCCCCGATGGCGGATCAAATTCACCCCTCCACTTT.

About this clonotype: A read error is likely, as this CDR3 ends without the conserved phenylalanine or tryptophan. The DNA is left out, because the CDR3 cannot be placed on it with certainty; the CDR3 is given as TCRdb lists it. The chain employs TRBV5-5 and TRBJ1-2; TRBD1 is taken as the D call from the table, unchecked against the DNA. Germline CDR1 reads SGHKS; CDR2 reads YYEKEE (reference sequence). The CDR3 is 13 amino acids long, termini counted. The CDR3 region is CASSLIGPEGLTY.

The rearrangement uses TRBV12-3 or TRBV12-4 and TRBJ2-5; TRBD2 might be the D (5 bases). This CDR3 contains 11 residues. V was pared by 3 bases and J by 7 bases, with 6 bases between. The CDR3 sequence: CASSFRGTQYF. The CDR3 DNA reads TGTGCCAGCAGTTTCCGGGGGACCCAGTACTTC.

This clonotype occurred a few times. J is TRBJ1-5 and V is TRBV7-2; D is unresolved. This CDR3 comprises 14 residues. Trimming stripped 6 bases from V and 2 bases from J, with 11 bases between. The germline gives CDR1 SGHTA, CDR2 FQGNSA. This CDR3 reads CASRLSTGNQPQHF. In DNA, the CDR3 is TGTGCCAGCAGGCTGTCGACTGGCAATCAGCCCCAGCATTTT.

The chain has TRBV14 and TRBJ1-5; D possibly corresponds to TRBD1 (6 bases). CDR1 and CDR2 from the germline V gene are SGHDN and FVKESK. This CDR3 is built from 16 residues. The V and J ends lost 2 bases and 2 bases respectively, with 13 bases between them. As DNA, the CDR3 is TGTGCCAGCAGCCAAACCCAGGGGACGGGCAATCAGCCCCAGCATTTT. It encodes CASSQTQGTGNQPQHF.

As for this clonotype: This may be a read error: a much more frequent sequence differs by one nucleotide. This rearrangement joins TRBV28 to TRBJ1-2; D not certain. This CDR3 has 12 amino acids. CDR1 and CDR2 from the germline V gene are MDHEN and SYDVKM. Trimming cost V 7 bases and J 5 bases, with 11 bases left between them. This CDR3 is CASTPIPYGYTF. In DNA, the CDR3 is TGTGCCAGCACCCCGATCCCATATGGCTACACCTTC.